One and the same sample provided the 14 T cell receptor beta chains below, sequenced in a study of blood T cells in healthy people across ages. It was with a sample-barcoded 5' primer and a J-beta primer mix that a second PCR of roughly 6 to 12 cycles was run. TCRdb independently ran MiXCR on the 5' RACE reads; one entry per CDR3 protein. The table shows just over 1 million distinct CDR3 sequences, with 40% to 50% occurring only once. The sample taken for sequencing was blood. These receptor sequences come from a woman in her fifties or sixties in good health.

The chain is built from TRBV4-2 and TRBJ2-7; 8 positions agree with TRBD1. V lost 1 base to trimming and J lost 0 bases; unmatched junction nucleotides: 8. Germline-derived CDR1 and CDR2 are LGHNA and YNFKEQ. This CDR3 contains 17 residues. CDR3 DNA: TGTGCCAGCAGCCAAGTAGTCGGACAGGGTCACTCCTACGAGCAGTACTTC. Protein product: CASSQVVGQGHSYEQYF.

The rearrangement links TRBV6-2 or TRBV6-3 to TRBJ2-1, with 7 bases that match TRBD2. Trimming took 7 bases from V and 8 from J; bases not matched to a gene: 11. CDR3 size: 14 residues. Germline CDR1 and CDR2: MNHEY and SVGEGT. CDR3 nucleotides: TGTGCCAGCACCCAGGCGCGGGAGCTTGATGAGCAGTTCTTC. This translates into CASTQARELDEQFF.

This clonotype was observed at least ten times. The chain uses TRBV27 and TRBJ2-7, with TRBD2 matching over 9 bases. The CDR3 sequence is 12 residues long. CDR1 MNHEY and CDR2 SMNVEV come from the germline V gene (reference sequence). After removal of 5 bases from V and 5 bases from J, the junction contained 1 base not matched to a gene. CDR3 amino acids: CASSRGRDEQYF. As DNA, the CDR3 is TGTGCCAGCAGTCGCGGGAGGGACGAGCAGTACTTC.

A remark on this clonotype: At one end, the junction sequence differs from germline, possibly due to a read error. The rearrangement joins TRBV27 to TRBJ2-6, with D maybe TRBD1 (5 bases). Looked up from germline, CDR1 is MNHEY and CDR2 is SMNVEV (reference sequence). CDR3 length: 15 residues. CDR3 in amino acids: CTSWTQGSGANVLTF. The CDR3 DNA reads TGTACCAGTTGGACACAAGGCTCTGGGGCCAACGTCCTGACTTTC.

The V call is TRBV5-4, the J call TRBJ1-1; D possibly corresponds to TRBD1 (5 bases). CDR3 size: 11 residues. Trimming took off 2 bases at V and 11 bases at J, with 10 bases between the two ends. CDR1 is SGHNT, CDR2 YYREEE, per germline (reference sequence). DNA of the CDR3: TGTGCCAGCAGCTTCAGGGAGGAGGCTTTCTTT. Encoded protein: CASSFREEAFF.

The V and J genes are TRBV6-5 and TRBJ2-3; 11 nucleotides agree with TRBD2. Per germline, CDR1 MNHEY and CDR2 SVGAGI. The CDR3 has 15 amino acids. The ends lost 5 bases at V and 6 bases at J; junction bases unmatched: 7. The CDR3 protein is CASSQLAGARDTQYF. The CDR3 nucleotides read TGTGCCAGCAGTCAACTAGCGGGGGCCCGCGATACGCAGTATTTT.

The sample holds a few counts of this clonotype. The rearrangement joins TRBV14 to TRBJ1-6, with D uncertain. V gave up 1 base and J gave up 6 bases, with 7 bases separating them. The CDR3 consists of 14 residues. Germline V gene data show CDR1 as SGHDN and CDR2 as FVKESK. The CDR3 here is CASSQVEANSPLHF. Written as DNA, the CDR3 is TGTGCCAGCAGCCAAGTAGAAGCTAATTCACCCCTCCACTTT.

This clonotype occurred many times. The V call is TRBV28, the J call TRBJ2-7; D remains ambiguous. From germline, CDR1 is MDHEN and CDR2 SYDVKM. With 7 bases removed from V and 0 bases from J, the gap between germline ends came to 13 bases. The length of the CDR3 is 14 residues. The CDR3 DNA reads TGTGCCAGCACCTCCCCGGGCAGCTCCTACGAGCAGTACTTC. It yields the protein CASTSPGSSYEQYF.

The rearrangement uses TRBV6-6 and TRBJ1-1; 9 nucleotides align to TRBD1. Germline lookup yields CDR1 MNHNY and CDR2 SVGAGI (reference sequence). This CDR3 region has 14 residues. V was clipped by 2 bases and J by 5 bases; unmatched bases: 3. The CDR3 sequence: CASSYGDRETEAFF. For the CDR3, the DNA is TGTGCCAGCAGTTACGGGGACAGGGAGACTGAAGCTTTCTTT.

The CDR3 reads CASSGGGHEQFF. Here the CDR3 DNA reads TGTGCCTCTAGCGGAGGAGGACATGAGCAGTTCTTC. The genes are TRBV30 and TRBJ2-1, with TRBD2 matching 7 bases. In germline, CDR1 is GTSNPN, CDR2 SVGIG (reference sequence). There are 12 residues in the CDR3. The ends lost 7 bases at V and 8 bases at J; junction bases unmatched: 8. The whole variable domain, remainder taken from reference TRBV30 and TRBJ2-1, is SQTIHQWPATLVQPVGSPLSLECTVEGTSNPNLYWYRQAAGRGLQLLFYSVGIGQISSEVPQNLSASRPQDRQFILSSKKLLLSDSGFYLCASSGGGHEQFFGPGTRLTVL.

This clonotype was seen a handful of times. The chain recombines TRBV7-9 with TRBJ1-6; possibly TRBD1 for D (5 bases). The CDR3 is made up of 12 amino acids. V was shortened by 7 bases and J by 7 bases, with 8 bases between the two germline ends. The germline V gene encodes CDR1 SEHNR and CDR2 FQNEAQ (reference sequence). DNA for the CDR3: TGTGCCAGCACAGGGAACAATTCACCCCTCCACTTT. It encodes CASTGNNSPLHF.

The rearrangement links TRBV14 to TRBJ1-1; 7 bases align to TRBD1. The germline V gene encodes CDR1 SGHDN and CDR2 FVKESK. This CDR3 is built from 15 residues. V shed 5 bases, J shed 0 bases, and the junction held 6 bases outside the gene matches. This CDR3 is CASSIRTGMNTEAFF. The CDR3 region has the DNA TGTGCCAGCAGCATCCGGACAGGAATGAACACTGAAGCTTTCTTT.

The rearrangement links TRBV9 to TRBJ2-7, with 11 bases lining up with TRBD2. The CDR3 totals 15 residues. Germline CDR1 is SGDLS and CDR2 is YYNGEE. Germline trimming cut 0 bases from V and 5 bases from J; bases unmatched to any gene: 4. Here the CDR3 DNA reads TGTGCCAGCAGCGTAGTGGTTAGCGGGAGGGACGAGCAGTACTTC. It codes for CASSVVVSGRDEQYF.

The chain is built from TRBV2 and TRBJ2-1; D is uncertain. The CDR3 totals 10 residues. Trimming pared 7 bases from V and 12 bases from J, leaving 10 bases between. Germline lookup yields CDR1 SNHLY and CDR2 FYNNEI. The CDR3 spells CASNYIAQFF. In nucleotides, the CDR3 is TGTGCCAGCAATTACATAGCGCAGTTCTTC.